Below, 11 T cell receptor beta chains from the same sample are listed, as sequenced in a study of shared clonotypes between healthy human individuals. Some clones are missing from TCRdb's copy, which holds only in-frame ones; the method was immunoSEQ multiplex PCR. The sample consists of a few million clones, more than 80% of them appearing once. Sequencing used naive CD4+ T cells sorted from blood. Noted subset: CD45RA+ positively selected. All receptors derive from a young man in good health.

Worth noting for this clone: This specimen includes other DNA sequences encoding the same CDR3. This chain links TRBV4-1 with TRBJ1-4; D is unclear. This CDR3 is built from 13 residues. Germline V gene lookup returns CDR1 MGHRA and CDR2 YSYEKL. Trimming stripped 4 bases from V and 3 bases from J, with 6 bases between. CDR3 region: CASSLTANEKLFF. DNA of the CDR3: TGCGCCAGCAGCCTAACAGCTAATGAAAAACTGTTTTTT.

The J gene is TRBJ2-3, the V gene TRBV11-2; 10 positions match TRBD2. The CDR3 is 17 amino acids. The junction had 8 bases not matched to a gene; V was cut back by 5 bases and J by 0 bases. Germline lookup yields CDR1 SGHAT and CDR2 FQNNGV. CDR3 DNA: TGTGCCAGCAGCCCTAGCCCTAGCGGGGGTAGCACAGATACGCAGTATTTT. Translation gives CASSPSPSGGSTDTQYF.

The chain combines TRBV7-8 with TRBJ2-5, with D hard to call. The V gene's germline CDR1 is SGHVS and CDR2 FQNEAQ. CDR3 size: 14 residues. Trimming took 2 bases from V and 1 from J, leaving 8 bases between them. In nucleotides, the CDR3 is TGTGCCAGCAGCTTAATAGGACCCCAAGAGACCCAGTACTTC. Translation gives CASSLIGPQETQYF.

This sequence joins TRBV27 and TRBJ1-1, with 9 bases that match TRBD1. CDR1 is MNHEY, CDR2 SMNVEV, per germline (reference sequence). V shed 2 bases, J shed 6 bases, and the junction held 4 bases outside the gene matches. This CDR3 region has 14 residues. CDR3 DNA: TGTGCCAGCAGTTTAAACAGGGGGCTGTCTGAAGCTTTCTTT. As protein: CASSLNRGLSEAFF.

The chain recombines TRBV5-1 with TRBJ2-1; possibly TRBD2 for D (5 bases). Germline CDR1 reads SGHRS; CDR2 reads YFSETQ. Between the trimmed V and J ends, which lost 0 bases and 9 bases, there was a span of 10 bases. The CDR3 has 13 residues. DNA for the CDR3: TGCGCCAGCAGCTTGGCTAGCAGCGGTGAGCAGTTCTTC. Protein sequence: CASSLASSGEQFF. The full variable domain, with the rest looked up from reference TRBV5-1 and TRBJ2-1, is KAGVTQTPRYLIKTRGQQVTLSCSPISGHRSVSWYQQTPGQGLQFLFEYFSETQRNKGNFPGRFSGRQFSNSRSEMNVSTLELGDSALYLCASSLASSGEQFFGPGTRLTVL.

The count of this clone is one. V usage is TRBV12-5 and J usage is TRBJ2-5; D perhaps matches TRBD2 (6 bases). CDR1 LGHNT and CDR2 FRNRAP come from the germline V gene. This CDR3 contains 16 residues. Deletions cut 2 bases from V and 5 bases from J, with 18 bases between. The DNA for the CDR3 is TGTGCTAGTGGTTTGAATTCCAAAGCGAGCGGGGAGACCCAGTACTTC. Translating it yields CASGLNSKASGETQYF.

The rearrangement uses TRBV6-1 and TRBJ2-2; 9 bases are a match to TRBD2. The length of the CDR3 is 15 residues. With V trimmed by 6 bases and J by 3 bases, 5 bases remained unmatched. Germline V gene sequence: CDR1 MNHNS, CDR2 SASEGT. DNA of the CDR3: TGTGCCAGCAGATCTAGCGGGATATACACCGGGGAGCTGTTTTTT. This translates into CASRSSGIYTGELFF.

This chain connects TRBV9 to TRBJ2-1; 11 nucleotides align to TRBD2. The CDR3 is 17 residues long. Germline V CDR1 and CDR2: SGDLS, YYNGEE. The trim removed 2 bases at V and 9 bases at J, leaving 13 bases unmatched. The DNA for the CDR3 is TGTGCCAGCAGCGTCTCTACTAGCGGGAGAGGGTCGGGTGAGCAGTTCTTC. Encoded protein: CASSVSTSGRGSGEQFF.

V usage is TRBV25-1 and J usage is TRBJ1-2, with no clear D. This CDR3 is built from 12 residues. Germline V gene data show CDR1 as MGHDK and CDR2 as SYGVNS. Trimming removed 2 bases from V and 4 bases from J, with 5 bases in between. CDR3 coding DNA: TGTGCCAGCAGTGAACCCCCCTATGGCTACACCTTC. It encodes CASSEPPYGYTF.

The chain joins TRBV19 to TRBJ1-5, with 7 bases identical to TRBD1. Germline trimming cut 2 bases from V and 3 bases from J; bases unmatched to any gene: 7. The CDR3 runs to 16 residues. Germline values: CDR1 LNHDA, CDR2 SQIVND (reference sequence). The CDR3 bases are TGTGCCAGTAGTATAATCGTCGGGACAGTCAATCAGCCCCAGCATTTT. Its protein is CASSIIVGTVNQPQHF.

This clone was detected only once. The sample carries other DNA sequences with the same CDR3. The rearrangement links TRBV6-5 to TRBJ2-7; TRBD1 matches at 9 bases. There are 14 residues in the CDR3. Germline CDR1 and CDR2: MNHEY and SVGAGI. The junction had 4 bases not matched to a gene; V was cut back by 5 bases and J by 2 bases. The CDR3 nucleotides read TGTGCCAGCAGTCCCCGGACAGGGGCCTACGAGCAGTACTTC. Protein: CASSPRTGAYEQYF.